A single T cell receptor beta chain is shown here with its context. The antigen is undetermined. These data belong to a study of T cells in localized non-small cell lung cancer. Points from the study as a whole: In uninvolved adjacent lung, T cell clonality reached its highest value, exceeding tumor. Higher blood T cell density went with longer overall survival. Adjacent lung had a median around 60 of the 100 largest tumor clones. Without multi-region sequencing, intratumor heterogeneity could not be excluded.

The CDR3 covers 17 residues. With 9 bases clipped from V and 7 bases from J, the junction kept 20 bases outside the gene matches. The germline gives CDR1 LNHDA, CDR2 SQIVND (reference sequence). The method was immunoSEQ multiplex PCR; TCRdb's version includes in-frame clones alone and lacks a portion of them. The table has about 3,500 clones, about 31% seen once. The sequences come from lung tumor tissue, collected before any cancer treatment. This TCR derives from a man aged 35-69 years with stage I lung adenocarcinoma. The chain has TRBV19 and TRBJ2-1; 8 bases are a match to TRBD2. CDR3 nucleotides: TGTGCCAGCACTCGAAGGCACGGGACTAGTATTTCGAATGAGCAGTTCTTC. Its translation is CASTRRHGTSISNEQFF.